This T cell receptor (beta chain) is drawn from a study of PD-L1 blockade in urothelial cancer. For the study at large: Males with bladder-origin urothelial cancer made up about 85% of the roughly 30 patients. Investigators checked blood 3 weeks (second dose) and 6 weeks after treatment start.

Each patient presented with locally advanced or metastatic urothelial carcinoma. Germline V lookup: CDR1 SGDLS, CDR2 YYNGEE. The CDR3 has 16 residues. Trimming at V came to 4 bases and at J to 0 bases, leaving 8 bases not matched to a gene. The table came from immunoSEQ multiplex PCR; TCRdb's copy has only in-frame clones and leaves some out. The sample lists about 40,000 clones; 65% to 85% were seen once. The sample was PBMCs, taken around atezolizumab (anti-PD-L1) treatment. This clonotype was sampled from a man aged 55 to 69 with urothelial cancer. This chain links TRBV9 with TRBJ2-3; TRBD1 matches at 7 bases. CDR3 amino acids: CASSPDRATSTDTQYF. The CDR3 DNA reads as TGTGCCAGCAGCCCCGACAGGGCAACTAGCACAGATACGCAGTATTTT.